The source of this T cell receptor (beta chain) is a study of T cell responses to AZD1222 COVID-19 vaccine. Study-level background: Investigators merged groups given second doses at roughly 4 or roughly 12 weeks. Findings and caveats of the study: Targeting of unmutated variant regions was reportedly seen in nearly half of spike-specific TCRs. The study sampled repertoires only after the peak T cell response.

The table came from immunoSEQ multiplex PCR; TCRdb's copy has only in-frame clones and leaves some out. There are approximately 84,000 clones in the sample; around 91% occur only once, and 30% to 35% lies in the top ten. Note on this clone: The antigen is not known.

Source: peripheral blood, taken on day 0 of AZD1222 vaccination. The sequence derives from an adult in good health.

CDR3: CARVGGANTGELFF. The CDR3 region has the DNA TGTGCCAGGGTAGGCGGAGCGAACACCGGGGAGCTGTTTTTT. The gene calls are TRBV21-1 and TRBJ2-2; TRBD2, the D gene given by the table, was not confirmed from the DNA. TRBV21-1 is termed a pseudogene. The CDR3 totals 14 residues.